Sequencing of this T cell receptor beta chain was carried out in a study of blood T cells in healthy people across ages. About the research overall: Roughly one uniquely barcoded beta molecule per two T cells was captured.

The second PCR ran about 6 to 12 cycles with a sample-barcoded 5' primer and J-beta primers. From the 5' RACE reads, TCRdb called clonotypes with MiXCR, one entry per CDR3 protein. The sample has 710,000 or so distinct CDR3 sequences; around a fifth are singletons. Trimming cost V 5 bases and J 3 bases, with 15 bases left between them. The CDR3 has 15 amino acids. The germline gives CDR1 SGHTA, CDR2 FQGNSA. A few counts support this clonotype. What it binds is not known. Isolated PBMCs totaled at least 7 million in each sample. General study points: Greater diversity and more naive CD4+ cells were seen in long-lived donors than in aged donors. The study regarded diversity estimates from one million T cells as underestimates.

The gene calls are TRBV7-2 and TRBJ2-3, with D hard to call. The sequence derives from a man in his 70s in good health. Sequencing was performed on blood. DNA of the CDR3: TGTGCCAGCAGCCCGGGCTACCTAAGGACAGATACGCAGTATTTT. It encodes CASSPGYLRTDTQYF. Complete variable domain (other parts from reference TRBV7-2 and TRBJ2-3): GAGVSQSPSNKVTEKGKDVELRCDPISGHTALYWYRQSLGQGLEFLIYFQGNSAPDKSGLPSDRFSAERTGGSVSTLTIQRTQQEDSAVYLCASSPGYLRTDTQYFGPGTRLTVL.